This T cell receptor (beta chain) is from a study of shared clonotypes between healthy human individuals. As concerns this clone: Other DNA sequences from this sample encode an identical CDR3 as well.

Positive CCR7 selection of CD45RO-negative cells yielded the naive CD8 cells, and terminally differentiated effector memory CD45RA+ cells were excluded. TCRdb's copy holds only in-frame clones and misses some; the assay was immunoSEQ multiplex PCR. Among some 2.1 million clones listed, approximately 95% were seen once. The ends were cut back, 5 bases at V and 2 bases at J, with 10 bases in the middle. The CDR3 runs 13 residues. CDR1 and CDR2 from the germline V gene are SGHAT and FQNNGV. The sequenced sample consisted of naive CD8+ T cells sorted from blood. The sequence came from a man aged 18 to 35 in good health. This chain links TRBV11-2 with TRBJ2-7, with D unresolved. The CDR3 bases are TGTGCCAGCAGCGCCCGAAGCCCCTACGAGCAGTACTTC. Its translation: CASSARSPYEQYF.